These 4 T cell receptor beta chains share one sample of origin, sequenced in a study of chemoradiotherapy in HPV16-positive cancers. Only in-frame clones appear in the TCRdb table, and some are missing; sequencing was by immunoSEQ multiplex PCR. The sample consists of about 9,600 clones, 80% to 85% of them appearing once. The starting material was tumor tissue, obtained from a patient who underwent chemoradiotherapy. The source is a human donor with HPV-associated anogenital cancer.

The V gene is TRBV27, the J gene TRBJ2-3, with 9 bases fitting TRBD2. Germline assignment: CDR1 MNHEY and CDR2 SMNVEV (reference sequence). The CDR3 has 19 amino acids. Losses at the gene ends were 4 bases for V and 1 base for J; bases not matched to a gene: 15. This chain's CDR3 is CASSSTRRAGGPGTDTQYF. DNA for the CDR3: TGTGCCAGCAGTTCCACCCGTCGCGCGGGGGGGCCCGGCACAGATACGCAGTATTTT.

J is TRBJ2-1 and V is TRBV28; 11 bases are a match to TRBD2. CDR1 is MDHEN, CDR2 SYDVKM, per germline. The CDR3 covers 13 residues. V was pared by 11 bases and J by 8 bases, with 8 bases of the junction left unmatched. The CDR3 nucleotides are TGTGCCGTTACTAGCGGGGGATTTTATGAGCAGTTCTTC. It is translated as CAVTSGGFYEQFF.

This clone was detected only a few times. V and J are TRBV11-3 and TRBJ2-1; D is ambiguous. Between the trimmed V and J ends, which lost 4 bases and 9 bases, there was a span of 10 bases. The CDR3 is made up of 12 amino acids. Per the germline V gene, CDR1 is SGHNT and CDR2 is YENEEA. The CDR3 region is CASSSASPEQFF. CDR3 sequence (DNA): TGTGCCAGCAGCTCGGCCTCTCCTGAGCAGTTCTTC.

This rearrangement joins TRBV5-1 to TRBJ1-5; D ambiguous. V was pared by 3 bases and J by 4 bases, with 11 bases between. The CDR3 is made up of 14 amino acids. The germline CDR1 and CDR2 sequences are SGHRS and YFSETQ. DNA of the CDR3: TGCGCCAGCAGCTCGGAGGGCCTTAATCAGCCCCAGCATTTT. Translation gives CASSSEGLNQPQHF.